The subject of this entry is one T cell receptor beta chain. Which antigen it targets is not known. No much larger clonotype is one base removed from it; base qualities were not supplied. In total, more than 500 healthy bone marrow donors made up the cohort. All cohort members were sampled while nominally healthy, although unrecorded immune exposures were likely present. The donor was CMV seropositive and belonged to the group of 250 to 300 seropositive cohort members. A peripheral blood sample was collected from each donor, and TCR beta sequencing was performed on peripheral blood mononuclear cells. The Qiagen DNeasy Blood Extraction Kit was used to extract genomic DNA from the blood cell samples. To prepare the library, the immunoSEQ multiplex PCR assay was applied. For the multiplex PCR, a mixture combining 60 forward primers for TCR Vbeta segments and 13 reverse primers for TCR Jbeta segments was used. The CDR3 region of rearranged TCR beta genes was amplified from genomic DNA by a multiplex PCR assay. The Illumina HiSeq System was used to sequence the amplified TCR beta libraries as 87-base-pair reads. Per the original workflow: A later analysis counted about 76 million unique TCR beta chains across the 670 or so repertoires, and 10 million to 12 million of these chains were shared by at least two donors. A nearest-neighbor algorithm error-corrected the raw reads and collapsed the reads into unique sequences, merging closely related sequences to remove PCR and sequencing errors. CDR3 sequences were aligned to IMGT reference sequences to assign V, D and J gene segments. Each retained sequence needed at least a six-nucleotide match to both a V gene segment and a J gene segment. Rearrangements were called productive when the CDR3 lacked stop codons and stayed in frame with V and J; all others were non-productive. CDR3 was defined by IMGT convention, running from the second conserved V-encoded cysteine to the conserved J-encoded phenylalanine. The earlier analysis of roughly 590 of the donors excluded sequences that lacked an unambiguous match to a single V gene segment. In an earlier analysis of roughly 500 of the donors, V segments were called functional above 56.7% productive rearrangements and were called segregating when the between-donor standard deviation exceeded 5%. A statistical classification framework was built for diagnosing cytomegalovirus status from the catalog of TCR beta chain sequences. In a later analysis, TCR nucleotide sequences were compared against IMGT/GENE-DB human TR gene sequences so that V and J genes could be assigned. A later analysis assigned CDR3 sequences and most-parsimonious VDJ recombination scenarios with the TCRdist pipeline. In a later analysis, every TCR beta chain was defined by the combination of its CDR3 amino acid sequence and its V-gene family, and reads without a unique V-gene family were dropped. A later analysis removed over 500 highly shared, low-generation-probability nucleotide sequences to deal with suspected cross-contamination and a sequencing artifact. In a later analysis, a clonal expansion index was calculated for each public chain from normalized within-repertoire ranks of inferred template counts. A later analysis computed generation probabilities with a VDJ recombination model fitted to out-of-frame rearrangements, and checked the results against IGoR. Hypergeometric tests were used in a later analysis to score TCR-TCR, TCR-HLA and TCR-CMV co-occurrence, with a repertoire-size bias correction applied to the TCR pairs. False discovery rates were estimated in a later analysis by permuting HLA or CMV assignments 20 times. A later analysis grouped co-occurring TCRs with DBSCAN, adding TCRdist sequence similarity when clustering within HLA-allele-positive subsets. Co-occurrence clustering excluded repertoires with fewer than 30,000 or more than 120,000 public chains, plus five with anomalous nucleotide sharing. As stored in TCRdb, this immuneACCESS dataset retains in-frame rearrangements with V and J assigned. A fraction of the clones does not appear; measured against another copy, unresolved V genes explain less than half of the discrepancy, and the remainder lacks a known reason. V, J and clone size are those of that table, while D and trimming were read from the DNA. The sample table shows 150,000 to 200,000 clones, and 70% to 85% are seen once. The top ten clones comprise 3.5% to 4.5% of the sample.

From its cysteine to its phenylalanine, the CDR3 spans 12 amino acids. Kept here is only the CDR3 DNA, which spans 36 bases and is read in frame from base 1. The V end gives up 8 bases and the J end 4 bases, leaving 6 bases in the junction not matched to a gene. Reading the germline V gene gives CDR1 SQVTM and CDR2 ANQGSEA. This entry is derived from a study of cytomegalovirus exposure and HLA in healthy donors (dated by TCRdb to about 2017). Regarding the complete study: An earlier analysis of roughly 630 of the donors reported roughly 270 Gb of sequence data and some 100 million unique TCR beta sequences from roughly 180 million T cells. Because of strong linkage in the cohort, roughly five DR-DQ haplotypes were treated as single units for association and clustering. An early release that covered approximately 600 HLA-typed donors contained about 300 gigabases of sequencing data and 75 million to 100 million unique TCR sequences. An earlier analysis of around 580 of the donors used high-throughput TCR beta sequencing to judge whether each TCR beta V gene segment behaved as functional or pseudogenic. Among 398 genotyped donors of the cohort, an average of approximately 220,000 unique TCR beta nucleotide sequences was sequenced per donor, of which about 19% were non-productive. Donor age, sex, ethnicity and CMV serostatus were compiled alongside the repertoire data. The aim of the study was to test whether cataloging public T cell receptors could identify signatures of past pathogen exposure. To predict cytomegalovirus infection status, the study combined high-throughput TCR immunosequencing, statistical association of individual TCRs with disease status, and machine learning. HLA typing covered class I and class II loci at four-digit resolution. The number of donors typed differed by locus, with roughly 620-640 for A, B, C, DRB1 and DQB1, roughly 550 for DQA1, under 610 for DPA1, and some 450 for DPB1. To study patterns of TCR occurrence, a later analysis re-analyzed previously published TCR beta repertoires from 666 donors and added high-resolution HLA genotyping. Along with the approximately 670-subject first cohort, a separate validation cohort of over a hundred different subjects was used. Among the roughly 400 genotyped donors, around 81% belonged to the genetic ancestry cluster associated with self-reported Caucasian donors. Every repertoire in the discovery cohort had been generated on one and the same sequencing platform. In a later genetic analysis, genome-wide SNP genotypes for about three fifths of the roughly 670 donors were used, and that subset was treated as a discovery cohort. The T cell repertoires of 666 subjects were profiled by immunosequencing and related to cytomegalovirus serostatus. The later analysis used no new phenotypic data to find candidate immune exposures, relying instead on TCR beta sequences and their occurrence across donors.

The investigation overall reported the following: Some IMGT-functional V segments, including TRBV6-2 and TRBV6-3, could not be distinguished by the 87-base-pair reads and were therefore excluded. The authors suggested that the approach could potentially be extended to other disease states and immunological phenotypes. A group of highly shared sequence variants was considered likely to be a technical artifact of the sequencing pipeline. Assigning TCR associations to individual alleles was difficult when HLA alleles, especially DR and DQ, strongly co-occurred. Across donors, most TCR sequences were observed very rarely, whereas some public TCRs were present in many individuals. A later analysis found that HLA-associated TCR beta chains were more clonally expanded and had lower generation probabilities than equally common non-associated chains. In the study, 150 to 200 TCR beta chains were listed as associated with cytomegalovirus. This cohort had only TCR beta chains sequenced, and the lack of alpha or paired-chain data limited which features could be detected. Correlated functional status among segregating V segments might reflect linkage disequilibrium, but an unknown experimental factor could not be ruled out. According to a later analysis, TCR association rates differed among HLA loci, with DRB1 alleles showing the most associated TCRs and HLA-C alleles showing the fewest. V-gene and J-gene trimming of TCR beta chains was associated with a missense DCLRE1C variant in a later genetic analysis, and the association was replicated in an independent cohort. An earlier analysis of several hundred of the donors showed that most TCR beta V segments appeared in productive rearrangements either about 87% or about 30% of the time, which broadly matched IMGT annotations. Immune exposure information for the cohort was limited to CMV serostatus. Several of the top co-occurrence clusters appeared to be linked to parvovirus B19, influenza, CMV and Epstein-Barr virus, according to a later analysis. In a later analysis, most CMV-associated TCR beta chains were found to appear HLA-restricted, with HLA associations seemingly driven largely by CMV exposure. In a later analysis, over 15,000 TCR beta sequences were associated with specific HLA alleles at a false discovery rate of 0.05. A further reported finding was that TCR beta sequences accurately predicted the HLA-A and HLA-B alleles for most subjects in the first cohort. The classifier was reported to diagnose cytomegalovirus status with high specificity and sensitivity in both the original and validation cohorts. In vitro tests confirmed that a few of the cytomegalovirus-associated TCR beta chains recognize cytomegalovirus antigens. Compared with the roughly 670-donor mean, donors in an Asian-associated ancestry cluster had fewer N-insertions in productive TCRs, according to a later genetic analysis. Because counts were too low, about 18 rarely observed V segments, including chromosome 9 orphons, were left out of the earlier analysis of 500 to 750 of the donors. Because HLA typing was missing for some donors at each locus, association tests included only the typed subset. The presence/absence analyses assumed that sequencing depth was roughly uniform across donors, and that assumption may not be true.

Sequencing was done on a sample of PBMCs. This clonotype was sampled from a man under 40 in good health and CMV-seropositive. The sequence is built from TRBV29-1 and TRBJ1-2; 8 central nucleotides agree with TRBD1. The CDR3 region has the sequence CSLRTGSYGYTF. The sequenced DNA: TGCAGCCTCAGGACAGGGTCCTATGGCTACACCTTC.